A single sample gave rise to the 17 T cell receptor beta chains below, sequenced in a study of identical twins. TCRdb independently ran MiXCR on the 5' RACE reads; one entry per CDR3 protein. The table has about 520,000 distinct CDR3 sequences, roughly a fifth seen once. These same records also appear under a second study, on T cells expressing NK-cell markers.

The specimen sequenced was CD4+ T cells sorted from blood. The receptors derive from a woman aged 18-29 years in good health.

J is TRBJ2-1 and V is TRBV5-1; 9 positions match TRBD2. Germline assignment: CDR1 SGHRS and CDR2 YFSETQ. This CDR3 has 14 residues. Losses at the gene ends were 1 base for V and 7 bases for J; bases not matched to a gene: 3. DNA of the CDR3: TGCGCCAGCAGCTTGAGGGCGGGAGGGAATGAGCAGTTCTTC. Translating gives CASSLRAGGNEQFF.

The V call is TRBV9, the J call TRBJ2-7; either TRBD1 or TRBD2 may fit D (5 bases each). Looked up from germline, CDR1 is SGDLS and CDR2 is YYNGEE. The CDR3 totals 15 residues. V lost 3 bases and J 5 bases, leaving 18 bases between the germline ends. The CDR3, as DNA: TGTGCCAGCAGCGCCGGACTCTCTCTGGGGGACGAGCAGTACTTC. Translation gives CASSAGLSLGDEQYF.

This clonotype has just a few counts. The gene calls are TRBV12-3 or TRBV12-4 and TRBJ2-1; 14 nucleotides align to TRBD2. V shed 5 bases and J 2 bases; nucleotides not matched to a gene: 17. This CDR3 has 21 residues. The CDR3 DNA sequence: TGTGCCAGCAGTCTAGGGACTAGCGGGAGTTTGGACCCCATGCCCTACAATGAGCAGTTCTTC. It yields the protein CASSLGTSGSLDPMPYNEQFF.

This clonotype was found a few times. This chain links TRBV14 with TRBJ2-3; TRBD2 agrees at 8 bases. V shed 4 bases, J shed 0 bases, and the junction held 3 bases outside the gene matches. There are 15 residues in the CDR3. Germline V gene sequence: CDR1 SGHDN, CDR2 FVKESK. The CDR3 is CASSRVAGSTDTQYF. For the CDR3, the DNA is TGTGCCAGCAGCCGTGTAGCGGGGAGCACAGATACGCAGTATTTT. The whole variable domain, remainder taken from reference TRBV14 and TRBJ2-3, is EAGVTQFPSHSVIEKGQTVTLRCDPISGHDNLYWYRRVMGKEIKFLLHFVKESKQDESGMPNNRFLAERTGGTYSTLKVQPAELEDSGVYFCASSRVAGSTDTQYFGPGTRLTVL.

The V call is TRBV6-1, the J call TRBJ2-7, with TRBD2 identical over 11 bases. The germline V gene encodes CDR1 MNHNS and CDR2 SASEGT. The CDR3 contains 16 residues. V lost 6 bases and J lost 2; bases outside the gene matches: 9. The chain's CDR3 is CASRERLAGPTYEQYF. In DNA form, the CDR3 reads TGTGCCAGCAGGGAAAGACTAGCGGGGCCCACCTACGAGCAGTACTTC.

The CDR3 region is CASRLLAVDEQFF. The CDR3 bases are TGTGCCAGCAGATTACTGGCGGTCGATGAGCAGTTCTTC. V and J are TRBV6-5 and TRBJ2-1; the D is unclear. This CDR3 is built from 13 residues. CDR1 and CDR2 (germline): MNHEY, SVGAGI. Deletions cut 6 bases from V and 8 bases from J, with 14 bases between.

The chain carries TRBV6-5 and TRBJ2-5; 7 nucleotides match TRBD1. The V gene end was trimmed by 2 bases and the J gene end by 7 bases; junction bases not matched to a gene: 4. The CDR3 is 13 residues long. Germline V gives CDR1 MNHEY, CDR2 SVGAGI. The DNA of the CDR3 is TGTGCCAGCAGTTACCGGGACAGTTCGACCCAGTACTTC. Translated: CASSYRDSSTQYF.

This chain's CDR3 is CSEAGESTDTQYF. In nucleotides, the CDR3 is TGCAGTGAGGCGGGAGAGAGCACAGATACGCAGTATTTT. The chain employs TRBV20-1 and TRBJ2-3; 7 nucleotides align to TRBD2. Germline loops: CDR1 DFQATT, CDR2 SNEGSKA (reference sequence). The CDR3 contains 13 residues. Germline trimming cut 7 bases from V and 0 bases from J; bases unmatched to any gene: 4.

This clonotype was picked up many times. The rearrangement uses TRBV20-1 and TRBJ2-3; no firm D call. V shed 5 bases and J shed 2 bases, with 17 bases lying between them. Germline CDR1 and CDR2: DFQATT and SNEGSKA (reference sequence). There are 15 residues in the CDR3. The CDR3 DNA sequence: TGCAGTGCTCCTCACCTAGGCCAATTCACAGATACGCAGTATTTT. Protein: CSAPHLGQFTDTQYF.

The V call is TRBV5-5, the J call TRBJ2-2; the D is unclear. Germline V gene data show CDR1 as SGHKS and CDR2 as YYEKEE (reference sequence). The CDR3 covers 13 residues. V lost 4 bases, J lost 3 bases, and 7 bases lay in between. CDR3 in amino acids: CASSVEHTGELFF. The CDR3 nucleotides are TGTGCCAGCAGCGTGGAACACACCGGGGAGCTGTTTTTT.

The rearrangement uses TRBV20-1 and TRBJ2-3; TRBD1 might be the D (6 bases). Per germline, CDR1 DFQATT and CDR2 SNEGSKA (reference sequence). V lost 3 bases and J lost 1, with 17 bases in between. This CDR3 is 16 amino acids long. The CDR3 DNA sequence: TGCAGTGCTAGTCCTATGGGGGCGACGGGCACAGATACGCAGTATTTT. Its protein is CSASPMGATGTDTQYF.

The chain has TRBV7-2 and TRBJ2-3; D may be TRBD2 (6 bases). The germline V and J ends were trimmed by 6 bases and 7 bases, with 17 bases remaining between them. Germline CDR1 SGHTA, CDR2 FQGNSA. There are 14 residues in the CDR3. The CDR3 reads CASSLALVANTQYF. The CDR3 DNA follows: TGTGCCAGCAGTCTAGCGTTGGTGGCAAATACGCAGTATTTT.

V usage is TRBV27 and J usage is TRBJ1-2, with unresolved D. The length of the CDR3 is 13 residues. Germline-derived CDR1 and CDR2 are MNHEY and SMNVEV (reference sequence). V gave up 4 bases and J gave up 4 bases, with 10 bases separating them. Here the CDR3 reads CASSYHSFYGYTF. In DNA form, the CDR3 reads TGTGCCAGCAGTTACCACAGTTTCTATGGCTACACCTTC.

J is TRBJ2-5 and V is TRBV11-3, with D maybe TRBD1 (6 bases). This CDR3 spans 14 amino acids. The germline V gene has CDR1 SGHNT and CDR2 YENEEA. Trimming left V 5 bases short and J 2 bases short, with 12 bases between. The CDR3 loop is CASSEQGLQETQYF. The CDR3 nucleotides read TGTGCCAGCAGCGAACAGGGCTTACAAGAGACCCAGTACTTC.

Comment on this clonotype: A much larger clonotype is one base distant, so this may be a read error. The chain recombines TRBV29-1 with TRBJ2-7; 7 bases agree with TRBD2. CDR3 size: 14 residues. Looked up from germline, CDR1 is SQVTM and CDR2 is ANQGSEA. Trimming took 3 bases from V and 4 from J; bases not matched to a gene: 9. The CDR3 sequence is CSVDFRGSAYEQYF. CDR3 nucleotides: TGCAGCGTTGATTTTCGCGGGAGTGCGTACGAGCAGTACTTC.

This clonotype was found many times. The V gene is TRBV12-3 or TRBV12-4, the J gene TRBJ2-7, with D possibly being TRBD1 (6 bases). CDR3 length: 13 amino acids. Trimming stripped 7 bases from V and 11 bases from J, with 21 bases between. The CDR3 sequence: CASTTTGTRGEYF. CDR3 coding DNA: TGTGCCAGCACCACCACCGGGACCAGGGGCGAGTACTTC.

This chain links TRBV20-1 with TRBJ2-7, with TRBD2 matching over 7 bases. The J segment lost 0 bases and the V segment lost 1 base, leaving 3 bases of the junction unmatched. The CDR3 totals 14 residues. Germline CDR1 is DFQATT and CDR2 is SNEGSKA (reference sequence). The CDR3 coding sequence is TGCAGTGCTAGAGGTGGGACTAACTCCTACGAGCAGTACTTC. Translating it yields CSARGGTNSYEQYF.